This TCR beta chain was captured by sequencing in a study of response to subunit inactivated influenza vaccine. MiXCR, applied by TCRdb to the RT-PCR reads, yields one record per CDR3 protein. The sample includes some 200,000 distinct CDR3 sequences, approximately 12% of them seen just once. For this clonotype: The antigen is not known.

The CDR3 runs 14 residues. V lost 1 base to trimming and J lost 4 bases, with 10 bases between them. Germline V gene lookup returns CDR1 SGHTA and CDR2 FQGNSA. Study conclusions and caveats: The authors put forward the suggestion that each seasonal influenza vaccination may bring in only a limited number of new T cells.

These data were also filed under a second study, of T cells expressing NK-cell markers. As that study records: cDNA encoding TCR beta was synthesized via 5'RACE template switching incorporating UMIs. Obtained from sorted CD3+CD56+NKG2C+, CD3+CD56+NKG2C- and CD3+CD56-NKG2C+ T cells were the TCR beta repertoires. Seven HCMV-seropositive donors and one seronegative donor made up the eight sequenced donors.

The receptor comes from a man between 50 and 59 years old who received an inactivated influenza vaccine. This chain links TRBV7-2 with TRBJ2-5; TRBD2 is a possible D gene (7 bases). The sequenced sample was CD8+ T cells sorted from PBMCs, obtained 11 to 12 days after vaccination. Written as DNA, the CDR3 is TGTGCCAGCAGCTTAGGAGGGGGGGGAGAGACCCAGTACTTC. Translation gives CASSLGGGGETQYF.